Presented here are 25 T cell receptor beta chains from one specimen sequenced in a study of graft-versus-host responses after intestinal transplantation (dated by TCRdb to the early 2020s). The time point label, read with the paper, signifies: cells obtained before transplantation from donor or recipient. Library method: the immunoSEQ multiplex PCR assay. Imported from immuneACCESS, the table was reduced by TCRdb to in-frame sequences with V and J called. These copies leave out some clones; in studies compared against another copy, an unresolved V gene accounts for under half, and the cause of the remainder is not known. The sample includes about 51,000 clones, with roughly 90% observed a single time. The biggest ten clones account for 0.5% to 0.65% of the sample. These receptors have no known antigen. Sample: unstimulated CD4+ T cells sorted from spleen or lymph node cells, taken before transplant. These receptors all stem from a human donor who was the organ donor for an intestinal transplant.

The chain is built from TRBV15 and TRBJ2-3; TRBD2 aligns across 15 bases. J gave up 3 bases and V 3 bases, and 1 base lay outside the gene matches. Germline V lookup: CDR1 LNHNV, CDR2 YYDKDF (reference sequence). The CDR3 consists of 16 residues. As DNA, the CDR3 is TGTGCCACCAGCAGGGGGACTAGCGGGAGGACAGATACGCAGTATTTT. It specifies CATSRGTSGRTDTQYF.

The table lists this clone with a few counts. This specimen includes other DNA sequences encoding the same CDR3. The V call is TRBV18, the J call TRBJ2-7; possible D gene TRBD1, 6 bases. This CDR3 region has 13 residues. The germline V gene encodes CDR1 KGHSH and CDR2 LQKENI. The V and J ends lost 0 bases and 3 bases respectively, with 6 bases between them. Here the CDR3 reads CASSPPGGYEQYF. The CDR3 DNA is TGTGCCAGCTCACCACCAGGGGGCTACGAGCAGTACTTC.

The CDR3 region has the DNA TGTGCCAGCAGCTTGGCACAGGGCGGCTACACCTTC. It codes for CASSLAQGGYTF. V is TRBV5-4 and J is TRBJ1-2; D possibly corresponds to TRBD1 (6 bases). The CDR3 length is 12 residues. V lost 0 bases and J 8 bases, leaving 8 bases between the germline ends. CDR1 is SGHNT, CDR2 YYREEE, per germline (reference sequence).

This chain links TRBV5-4 with TRBJ1-5; D gene ambiguous. The germline gives CDR1 SGHNT, CDR2 YYREEE (reference sequence). Trimming pared 0 bases from V and 5 bases from J, leaving 6 bases between. CDR3 length: 13 residues. CDR3 nucleotide sequence: TGTGCCAGCAGCTTGGCGCTAGATCAGCCCCAGCATTTT. The encoded protein is CASSLALDQPQHF.

V and J are TRBV11-2 and TRBJ1-1; no reliable D call. V was cut by 0 bases and J by 4 bases, with 6 bases left in between. The germline CDR1 and CDR2 sequences are SGHAT and FQNNGV. The CDR3 has 13 residues. This CDR3 reads CASSLDMATEAFF. As DNA, the CDR3 is TGTGCCAGCAGCTTAGATATGGCCACTGAAGCTTTCTTT.

J is TRBJ1-5 and V is TRBV19; D ambiguous. The germline V gene has CDR1 LNHDA and CDR2 SQIVND (reference sequence). The length of the CDR3 is 11 residues. Trimming cost V 7 bases and J 4 bases, with 5 bases left between them. CDR3 residues: CASTPNQPQHF. For the CDR3, the DNA is TGTGCCAGTACCCCTAATCAGCCCCAGCATTTT.

The chain joins TRBV7-9 to TRBJ1-2; 11 nucleotides match TRBD1. The CDR3 has 15 amino acids. The junction had 5 bases not matched to a gene; V was cut back by 4 bases and J by 4 bases. CDR1 and CDR2 (germline): SEHNR, FQNEAQ (reference sequence). The CDR3 reads CASSSRTGGAYGYTF. The DNA of the CDR3 is TGTGCCAGCAGCTCCAGGACAGGGGGCGCCTATGGCTACACCTTC.

This rearrangement joins TRBV5-5 to TRBJ1-6; D gene ambiguous. Germline CDR1 and CDR2: SGHKS and YYEKEE (reference sequence). Trimming removed 0 bases from V and 8 bases from J, with 12 bases in between. The CDR3 is 15 amino acids. The CDR3 bases are TGTGCCAGCAGCTTGGTTTCAGGAATAGATTCACCCCTCCACTTT. Translating gives CASSLVSGIDSPLHF.

The gene calls are TRBV5-8 and TRBJ1-6; the match to TRBD1 covers 7 bases. Germline CDR1 and CDR2: SGHTS and YDEGEE. This CDR3 has 17 residues. J gave up 8 bases and V 1 base, and 12 bases lay outside the gene matches. CDR3 region: CASSLLRSTGSDSPLHF. The CDR3 DNA is TGTGCCAGCAGCTTGTTAAGATCGACAGGGAGTGATTCACCCCTCCACTTT.

The V gene is TRBV19, the J gene TRBJ2-7; 8 bases agree with TRBD1. The CDR3 runs to 15 residues. The germline CDR1 and CDR2 sequences are LNHDA and SQIVND (reference sequence). V lost 5 bases to trimming and J lost 0 bases; unmatched junction nucleotides: 6. This chain's CDR3 is CASSSPGQDSYEQYF. The CDR3, as DNA: TGTGCCAGTAGTTCACCGGGACAGGACTCCTACGAGCAGTACTTC.

The chain joins TRBV28 to TRBJ2-1, with 8 nucleotides matching TRBD2. This CDR3 has 15 residues. The J segment lost 3 bases and the V segment lost 3 bases, leaving 4 bases of the junction unmatched. Germline V gives CDR1 MDHEN, CDR2 SYDVKM. The CDR3 is CASSFGGLGYNEQFF. CDR3 in DNA: TGTGCCAGCAGTTTCGGGGGACTAGGCTACAATGAGCAGTTCTTC.

This clone is medium-sized. The V and J genes are TRBV11-3 and TRBJ2-2; D gene unclear. The V end was cut by 6 bases, the J end by 6 bases, with 8 bases between. The CDR3 length is 12 residues. Germline V gene lookup returns CDR1 SGHNT and CDR2 YENEEA. The CDR3 DNA follows: TGTGCCAGCAGATCTATGGCCGGGGAGCTGTTTTTT. This sequence encodes CASRSMAGELFF. Full variable domain (outside the CDR3, taken from reference TRBV11-3 and TRBJ2-2): EAGVVQSPRYKIIEKKQPVAFWCNPISGHNTLYWYLQNLGQGPELLIRYENEEAVDDSQLPKDRFSAERLKGVDSTLKIQPAELGDSAVYLCASRSMAGELFFGEGSRLTVL.

The sample holds a few counts of this clone. The J gene is TRBJ2-3, the V gene TRBV10-2; D is possibly TRBD2 (6 bases). Germline V gene lookup returns CDR1 WSHSY and CDR2 SAAADI. The CDR3 is 19 amino acids. The ends were cut back, 2 bases at V and 1 base at J, with 22 bases in the middle. CDR3 in DNA: TGCGCCAGCAGTGAGAGTTTAAGTGGAGGGACGAGACGCACAGATACGCAGTATTTT. Translated, it gives CASSESLSGGTRRTDTQYF.

The V call is TRBV11-1, the J call TRBJ2-7; 11 positions agree with TRBD2. The CDR3 runs to 15 residues. V dropped 6 bases and J dropped 4; count of bases not matched to a gene: 8. CDR1 and CDR2 from the germline V gene are SGHAT and FQDESV (reference sequence). In DNA form, the CDR3 reads TGTGCCAGCAGTCGCACTAGCGGGAGTCCTTACGAGCAGTACTTC. The encoded protein is CASSRTSGSPYEQYF.

The chain joins TRBV28 to TRBJ2-1, with 14 bases that match TRBD2. V dropped 6 bases and J dropped 4; count of bases not matched to a gene: 5. The CDR3 totals 16 residues. Germline assignment: CDR1 MDHEN and CDR2 SYDVKM. CDR3 bases: TGTGCCAGCAGCCCAGGGACTAGCGGGAGATACAATGAGCAGTTCTTC. It codes for CASSPGTSGRYNEQFF.

V usage is TRBV7-6 and J usage is TRBJ1-6; D gene unclear. Germline CDR1 reads SGHVS; CDR2 reads FNYEAQ. Trimming removed 3 bases at V and 10 bases at J, with 13 bases between. CDR3 length: 14 residues. For the CDR3, the DNA is TGTGCCAGCAGCTTCTTTGACCCACTATCACCCCTCCACTTT. This translates into CASSFFDPLSPLHF.

The V and J genes are TRBV10-2 and TRBJ2-5, with 11 nucleotides matching TRBD2. The CDR3 is made up of 17 amino acids. V shed 5 bases and J 2 bases; nucleotides not matched to a gene: 10. Germline loops: CDR1 WSHSY, CDR2 SAAADI. The CDR3 sequence is CASSLKGLAVTQETQYF. CDR3 sequence (DNA): TGCGCCAGCAGTTTGAAGGGACTAGCGGTGACTCAAGAGACCCAGTACTTC.

Remarks on this clone: The identical CDR3 is also encoded by other nucleotide sequences in the sample. The J gene is TRBJ1-2, the V gene TRBV7-9; 7 bases fit TRBD1. The ends lost 3 bases at V and 2 bases at J; junction bases unmatched: 0. Looked up from germline, CDR1 is SEHNR and CDR2 is FQNEAQ (reference sequence). The CDR3 has 13 amino acids. CDR3 sequence reads: CASSLGQNYGYTF. CDR3 coding DNA: TGTGCCAGCAGCTTGGGACAGAACTATGGCTACACCTTC.

This clone was observed once. V usage is TRBV10-2 and J usage is TRBJ1-1, with a tentative D call TRBD1 (6 bases). The CDR3 is made up of 15 amino acids. Per germline, CDR1 WSHSY and CDR2 SAAADI. Trimming cost V 8 bases and J 4 bases, with 20 bases left between them. CDR3: CASLLSGGAGTEAFF. CDR3 sequence (DNA): TGCGCCAGCCTACTAAGCGGGGGCGCGGGCACTGAAGCTTTCTTT.

The chain employs TRBV28 and TRBJ2-1; TRBD1 matches 9 bases. Germline CDR1 and CDR2: MDHEN and SYDVKM. V shed 4 bases, J shed 4 bases, and the junction held 8 bases outside the gene matches. The length of the CDR3 is 16 residues. The CDR3 loop is CASSSPGQGGYNEQFF. The CDR3 DNA reads as TGTGCCAGCAGTTCGCCGGGACAGGGAGGTTACAATGAGCAGTTCTTC.

The gene calls are TRBV2 and TRBJ2-6, with 10 bases that match TRBD1. The ends lost 5 bases at V and 1 base at J; junction bases unmatched: 14. The CDR3 is 20 residues long. Germline V gives CDR1 SNHLY, CDR2 FYNNEI. The CDR3 bases are TGTGCCAGCAGTAAAATCTTACCGGGACAGGGGTTTTCTGGGGCCAACGTCCTGACTTTC. Its translation is CASSKILPGQGFSGANVLTF. Using reference TRBV2 and TRBJ2-6 for the parts outside the CDR3, the full variable domain is EPEVTQTPSHQVTQMGQEVILRCVPISNHLYFYWYRQILGQKVEFLVSFYNNEISEKSEIFDDQFSVERPDGSNFTLKIRSTKLEDSAMYFCASSKILPGQGFSGANVLTFGAGSRLTVL.

The rearrangement joins TRBV7-2 to TRBJ2-3, with 11 bases identical to TRBD2. The ends lost 0 bases at V and 1 base at J; junction bases unmatched: 3. Germline V gene lookup returns CDR1 SGHTA and CDR2 FQGNSA. The CDR3 runs to 17 residues. CDR3 region: CASSLAVSGRGTDTQYF. CDR3 bases: TGTGCCAGCAGCTTAGCGGTTAGCGGGAGGGGCACAGATACGCAGTATTTT.

This rearrangement joins TRBV6-4 to TRBJ2-2, with a tentative D call TRBD1 (5 bases). The CDR3 sequence is 14 residues long. Per germline, CDR1 MRHNA and CDR2 SNTAGT. V lost 2 bases to trimming and J lost 4 bases, with 8 bases between them. This CDR3 is CASSDGAATGELFF. The DNA for the CDR3 is TGTGCCAGCAGTGACGGGGCTGCCACCGGGGAGCTGTTTTTT.

Points on this clone: The junction departs from the called germline gene at one end, perhaps through a read error. This chain connects TRBV7-7 to TRBJ2-1; D gene ambiguous. The CDR3 contains 13 residues. The germline gives CDR1 SSHAT, CDR2 FNYEAQ (reference sequence). CDR3 nucleotide sequence: TGTGCTAGCAGCTTTAGCAGACTCAATGAGCAGTTCTTC. This encodes CASSFSRLNEQFF. The complete variable domain, with remaining parts taken from reference TRBV7-7 and TRBJ2-1, reads GAGVSQSPRYKVTKRGQDVTLRCDPISSHATLYWYQQALGQGPEFLTYFNYEAQPDKSGLPSDRFSAERPEGSISTLTIQRTEQRDSAMYRCASSFSRLNEQFFGPGTRLTVL.

The chain employs TRBV6-5 and TRBJ1-1, with 8 bases fitting TRBD1. The CDR3 runs to 14 residues. Unmatched junction bases numbered 5, after V lost 4 bases and J lost 4 bases. Looked up from germline, CDR1 is MNHEY and CDR2 is SVGAGI. CDR3 in DNA: TGTGCCAGCAGTTCGGACAGGGAGGTCACTGAAGCTTTCTTT. It specifies CASSSDREVTEAFF.